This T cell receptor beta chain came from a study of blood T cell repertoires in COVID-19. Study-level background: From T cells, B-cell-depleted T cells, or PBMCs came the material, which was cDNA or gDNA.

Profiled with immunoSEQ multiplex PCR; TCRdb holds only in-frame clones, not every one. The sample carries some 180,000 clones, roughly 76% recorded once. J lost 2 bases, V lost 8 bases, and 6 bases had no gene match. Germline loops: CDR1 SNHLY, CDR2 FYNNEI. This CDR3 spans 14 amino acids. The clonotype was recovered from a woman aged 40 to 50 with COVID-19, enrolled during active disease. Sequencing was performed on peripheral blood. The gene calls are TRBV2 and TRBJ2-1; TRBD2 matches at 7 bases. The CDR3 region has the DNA TGTGCCAGCCGCCCTGGACTAGCCTACAATGAGCAGTTCTTC. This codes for CASRPGLAYNEQFF.